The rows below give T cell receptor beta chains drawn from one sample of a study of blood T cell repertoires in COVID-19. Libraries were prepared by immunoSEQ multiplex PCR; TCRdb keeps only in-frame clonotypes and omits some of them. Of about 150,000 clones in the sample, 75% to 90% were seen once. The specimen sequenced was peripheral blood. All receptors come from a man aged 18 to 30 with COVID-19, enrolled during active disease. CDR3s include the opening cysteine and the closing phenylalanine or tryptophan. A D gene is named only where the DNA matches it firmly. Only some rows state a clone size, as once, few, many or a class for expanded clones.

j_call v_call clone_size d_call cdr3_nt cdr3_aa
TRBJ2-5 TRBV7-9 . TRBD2 TGTGCCAGCAGCGAGGGACTAGCGGGAGAAGAGACCCAGTACTTC CASSEGLAGEETQYF
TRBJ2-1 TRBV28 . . TGTGCCAGCAGTTTATGGGACAATGCGAATGAGCAGTTCTTC CASSLWDNANEQFF
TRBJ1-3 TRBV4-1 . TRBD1 TGCGCCAGCAGCCGAAGTGGCCCCCCCTTGGACAGGAGCTCTGGAAACACCATATATTTT CASSRSGPPLDRSSGNTIYF
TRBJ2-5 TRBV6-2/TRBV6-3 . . TGTGCCAGCAGTCGGGTAGGGGCCCAGTACTTC CASSRVGAQYF
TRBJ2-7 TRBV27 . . TGTGCCAGCAGTATAAAGAGCTCCTACGAGCAGTACTTC CASSIKSSYEQYF
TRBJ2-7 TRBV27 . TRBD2 TGTGCCAGCAGTTTGGGGACTAGCGGCTCCTACGAGCAGTACTTC CASSLGTSGSYEQYF
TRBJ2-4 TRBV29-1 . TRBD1 TGCAGCGTTGAAGCGGGCAGGGGGCAGTACTTC CSVEAGRGQYF
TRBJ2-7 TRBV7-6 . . TGTGCCAGCAGCCTTCAGAGGGCAAACGAGCAGTACTTC CASSLQRANEQYF
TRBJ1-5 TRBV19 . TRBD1 TGTGCCAGTAGTTGGACAGGGGGGGAGTACCAGCCCCAGCATTTT CASSWTGGEYQPQHF
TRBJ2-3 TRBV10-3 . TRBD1 TGTGCCATCCAGTCGCGGACAGGTAGCACAGATACGCAGTATTTT CAIQSRTGSTDTQYF
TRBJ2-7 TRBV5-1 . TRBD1 TGCGCCAGCAGGACGACAGGGGCCGAGCAGTACTTC CASRTTGAEQYF
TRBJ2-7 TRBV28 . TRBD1 TGTGCCAGTGCAGGGGGCGAGCAGTACTTC CASAGGEQYF
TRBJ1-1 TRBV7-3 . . TGTGCCAGCAGCTTAAGACAGGAGTTGAACACTGAAGCTTTCTTT CASSLRQELNTEAFF
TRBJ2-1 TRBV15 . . TGTGCCACCAGCAGAGATAAGAGCATTCGTCCCTACAATGAGCAGTTCTTC CATSRDKSIRPYNEQFF
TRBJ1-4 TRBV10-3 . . TGTGCCATCAGGAACGACAGGAATAATGAAAAACTGCTTTTT CAIRNDRNNEKLLF
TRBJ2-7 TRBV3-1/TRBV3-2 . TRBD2 TGTGCCAGCAGCCTCCGCGGGGGGCTCTCCTACGAGCAGTACTTC CASSLRGGLSYEQYF
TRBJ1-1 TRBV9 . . TGTGCCAGCAGCGTGACTCAGGGCACTGAAGCTTTCTTT CASSVTQGTEAFF
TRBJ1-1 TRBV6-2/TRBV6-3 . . TGTGCCAGCAGTCTTCCGTGGCAGACACCGAACACTGAAGCTTTCTTT CASSLPWQTPNTEAFF
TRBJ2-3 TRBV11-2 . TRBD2 TGTGCCAGCAGCCCCCGCCGGTTCGGGACTAGCGCAGATACGCAGTATTTT CASSPRRFGTSADTQYF
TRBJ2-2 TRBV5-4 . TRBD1 TGTGCCAGCAGCTTACTCGGGACAGGGCCCACCGGGGAGCTGTTTTTT CASSLLGTGPTGELFF
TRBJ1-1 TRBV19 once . TGTGCCAGTAGTATAGCGGGAAGCCCGAACACTGAAGCTTTCTTT CASSIAGSPNTEAFF
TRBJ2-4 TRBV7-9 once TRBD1 TGTGCCAGCAGCGTATCGACAGGGGTTGCCAAAAACATTCAGTACTTC CASSVSTGVAKNIQYF
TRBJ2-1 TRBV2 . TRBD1 TGTGCCAGCAGTGGCCAGGGGGTCGGTCATTACAATGAGCAGTTCTTC CASSGQGVGHYNEQFF
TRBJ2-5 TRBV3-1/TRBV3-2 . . TGTGCCAGCAGCCAATCAGGGATTCGAGAGACCCAGTACTTC CASSQSGIRETQYF
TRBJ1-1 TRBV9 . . TGTGCCAGCAGCGTAGAGAGTTACACTGAAGCTTTCTTT CASSVESYTEAFF
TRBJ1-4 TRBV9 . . TGTGCCAGCAGCGTAAGCCCAACCCTTCACCCAACTAATGAAAAACTGTTTTTT CASSVSPTLHPTNEKLFF
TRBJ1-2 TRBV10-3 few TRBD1 TGTGCCGTCCCGGGACAGGGGGGGGATGGCTACACCTTC CAVPGQGGDGYTF
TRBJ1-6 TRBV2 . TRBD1 TGTGCCAGCTTTCGGGACAGTAATTCACCCCTCCACTTT CASFRDSNSPLHF
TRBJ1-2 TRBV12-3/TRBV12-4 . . TGTGCCAGCAGTTTAGCCAGTAACTATGGCTACACCTTC CASSLASNYGYTF
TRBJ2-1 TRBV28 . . TGTGCCAGCAGTTTGGGACTTCGCCGGGACGGTTGGTACAATGAGCAGTTCTTC CASSLGLRRDGWYNEQFF
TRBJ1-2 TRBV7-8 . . TGTGCCAGCAGCTTAGCTGGTTCGGACAGCTATGGCTACACCTTC CASSLAGSDSYGYTF
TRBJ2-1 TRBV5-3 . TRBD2 TGTGCCAGAAGCATCGGACTAGCGGAGACCACAGACAATGAGCAGTTCTTC CARSIGLAETTDNEQFF
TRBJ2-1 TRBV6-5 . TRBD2 TGTGCCAGCCACCGGGCGGGAGGGGGGAATGAGCAGTTCTTC CASHRAGGGNEQFF
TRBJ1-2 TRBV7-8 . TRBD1 TGTGCCAGCAGCGACGACAGGGGGAACTATGGCTACACCTTC CASSDDRGNYGYTF
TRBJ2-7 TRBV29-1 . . TGCAGCGTTGGCGAGAGCTCCTACGAGCAGTACTTC CSVGESSYEQYF
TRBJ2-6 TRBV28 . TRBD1 TGTGCCAGCAGTCAAATGACAGGGTTTAGCTCTGGGGCCAACGTCCTGACTTTC CASSQMTGFSSGANVLTF